This TCR beta chain derives from a study of follicular helper T cells after annual influenza vaccination. Turning to the study itself: Blood was drawn on days 0, 7 and 28 after vaccination.

Time point meaning: 2014-2015 season, pre-vaccination. Trimming took off 2 bases at V and 9 bases at J, with 14 bases between the two ends. Germline V CDR1 and CDR2: LGHNA, YSLEER. The CDR3 runs 14 residues. Sequencing was performed with immunoSEQ multiplex PCR; in TCRdb, only in-frame clones are kept and a portion is missing. The repertoire holds about 15,000 clones, with around 80% as singletons. The sequence came from an adult who received the influenza vaccine. The sequencing here drew on CXCR5- memory CD4+ T cells sorted from blood, taken on the day of influenza vaccination. V usage is TRBV4-3 and J usage is TRBJ1-5; the D gene is possibly TRBD1 (6 bases). DNA of the CDR3: TGCGCCAGCAGCCAACTACAGGGCGCGGGGCCCCAGCATTTT. Its translation is CASSQLQGAGPQHF.